The TCR beta chain described here comes from a study of shared clonotypes between healthy human individuals. This CDR3 contains 14 residues. The J segment lost 0 bases and the V segment lost 6 bases, leaving 8 bases of the junction unmatched. Germline lookup yields CDR1 SQVTM and CDR2 ANQGSEA. Sequencing used immunoSEQ multiplex PCR; TCRdb keeps in-frame clones, though not all of them. Altogether more than 2 million clones are present, around 95% being singletons, with the ten largest covering roughly 0.13%. The sequenced sample consisted of naive CD4+ T cells sorted from blood. Subset specified: CD45RA+ positively selected. The chain uses TRBV29-1 and TRBJ2-7, with 7 bases matching TRBD1. This TCR came from a man younger than 35 in good health. The CDR3: CSVGQDLSSYEQYF. The CDR3 DNA reads as TGCAGCGTCGGACAGGACCTCAGCTCCTACGAGCAGTACTTC.